The 30 T cell receptor beta chains below all came from one sample that was sequenced in a study of cytomegalovirus exposure and HLA in healthy donors. The PCR contained 60 Vbeta and 13 Jbeta primers. Method: immunoSEQ multiplex PCR; TCRdb's copy keeps in-frame clones and lacks some. The data contain about 140,000 clones, 70% to 85% of them singletons. The specimen was PBMCs. The origin of the receptors is a man in his forties in good health and CMV-seronegative.

The chain employs TRBV6-5 and TRBJ2-5, with D possibly being TRBD2 (6 bases). In germline, CDR1 is MNHEY, CDR2 SVGAGI. V was cut by 4 bases and J by 7 bases, with 16 bases left in between. The CDR3 has 14 amino acids. This CDR3 is CASSSGLQRVTQYF. The CDR3, as DNA: TGTGCCAGCAGTTCCGGCCTCCAGCGGGTGACCCAGTACTTC.

The chain links TRBV5-1 to TRBJ2-7; 8 bases fit TRBD1. V lost 7 bases to trimming and J lost 1 base; unmatched junction nucleotides: 10. The CDR3 is 15 residues long. From germline, CDR1 is SGHRS and CDR2 YFSETQ. The CDR3 spells CASRHGQGRSYEQYF. In DNA form, the CDR3 reads TGCGCCAGCCGCCACGGACAGGGAAGGTCCTACGAGCAGTACTTC.

The V call is TRBV2, the J call TRBJ1-2; D ambiguous. CDR1 SNHLY and CDR2 FYNNEI come from the germline V gene. The ends were cut back, 3 bases at V and 3 bases at J, with 11 bases in the middle. CDR3 size: 14 residues. CDR3 DNA: TGTGCCAGCAGTGACGAAGACAAAGACTATGGCTACACCTTC. Amino acids: CASSDEDKDYGYTF.

V and J are TRBV19 and TRBJ2-4, with 9 bases identical to TRBD1. Germline V gene lookup returns CDR1 LNHDA and CDR2 SQIVND (reference sequence). V lost 2 bases and J lost 3; bases outside the gene matches: 14. This CDR3 has 19 residues. The chain's CDR3 is CASSIRLGTGTIGKNIQYF. The CDR3, as DNA: TGTGCCAGTAGTATAAGGCTCGGGACAGGGACGATAGGCAAAAACATTCAGTACTTC.

The genes are TRBV18 and TRBJ2-7, with 8 bases that match TRBD1. CDR3 length: 16 residues. Germline V gene sequence: CDR1 KGHSH, CDR2 LQKENI. The ends lost 0 bases at V and 2 bases at J; junction bases unmatched: 6. As DNA, the CDR3 is TGTGCCAGCTCACCACCAGAGGGACAGGAGACCTACGAGCAGTACTTC. Its translation is CASSPPEGQETYEQYF.

This rearrangement joins TRBV5-4 to TRBJ1-4, with D possibly TRBD1 on 6 matching bases. Germline CDR1 reads SGHNT; CDR2 reads YYREEE (reference sequence). The CDR3 is made up of 14 amino acids. V was cut by 4 bases and J by 5 bases, with 12 bases left in between. CDR3 sequence: CASSTGTLNEKLFF. DNA for the CDR3: TGTGCCAGCAGCACCGGGACACTCAATGAAAAACTGTTTTTT.

The chain carries TRBV19 and TRBJ1-1; D possibly corresponds to TRBD1 (5 bases). Germline V gene lookup returns CDR1 LNHDA and CDR2 SQIVND (reference sequence). There are 14 residues in the CDR3. V was cut by 7 bases and J by 4 bases, with 16 bases left in between. The CDR3 reads CASTPGWSPTEAFF. As DNA, the CDR3 is TGTGCCAGTACGCCAGGGTGGTCGCCCACTGAAGCTTTCTTT.

The chain is built from TRBV19 and TRBJ2-1; a weak D match, TRBD1 (6 bases). Germline loops: CDR1 LNHDA, CDR2 SQIVND (reference sequence). Trimming pared 4 bases from V and 5 bases from J, leaving 15 bases between. The CDR3 contains 15 residues. In DNA, the CDR3 is TGTGCCAGTAGTAGAACAGGGTCGGGGCACAATGAGCAGTTCTTC. The encoded protein is CASSRTGSGHNEQFF.

This rearrangement joins TRBV7-8 to TRBJ2-4; D possibly corresponds to TRBD2 (5 bases). Germline CDR1 and CDR2: SGHVS and FQNEAQ. This CDR3 contains 18 residues. The V end lost 1 base, the J end lost 0 bases, and 16 bases lay between the germline ends. CDR3 sequence (DNA): TGTGCCAGCAGCTTAGAGGCTCCCGACGGACTAGCCAAAAACATTCAGTACTTC. This translates into CASSLEAPDGLAKNIQYF.

The J gene is TRBJ1-3, the V gene TRBV6-1; D is undetermined. The germline gives CDR1 MNHNS, CDR2 SASEGT. The CDR3 spans 11 residues. V was trimmed by 4 bases and J by 4 bases, leaving 2 bases between them. The CDR3 sequence is CASSAGNTIYF. The CDR3 nucleotides read TGTGCCAGCAGTGCGGGAAACACCATATATTTT.

The rearrangement joins TRBV5-1 to TRBJ1-4; possibly TRBD1 for D (5 bases). From germline, CDR1 is SGHRS and CDR2 YFSETQ. The CDR3 has 16 residues. The ends were cut back, 4 bases at V and 4 bases at J, with 17 bases in the middle. CDR3 region: CASSHSETGLNEKLFF. In DNA, the CDR3 is TGCGCCAGCAGCCACTCTGAGACGGGACTTAATGAAAAACTGTTTTTT.

This chain joins TRBV7-9 and TRBJ1-4; D remains unclear. With 5 bases removed from V and 8 bases from J, the gap between germline ends came to 15 bases. The CDR3 is 14 residues long. Germline V gene data show CDR1 as SEHNR and CDR2 as FQNEAQ (reference sequence). The CDR3, as DNA: TGTGCCAGCAGCAACCGGCGAGGAGAGGAAAAACTGTTTTTT. Its translation: CASSNRRGEEKLFF. The complete variable domain, with remaining parts taken from reference TRBV7-9 and TRBJ1-4, reads DTGVSQNPRHKITKRGQNVTFRCDPISEHNRLYWYRQTLGQGPEFLTYFQNEAQLEKSRLLSDRFSAERPKGSFSTLEIQRTEQGDSAMYLCASSNRRGEEKLFFGSGTQLSVL.

V gene TRBV6-1 combines with J gene TRBJ1-1; D possibly corresponds to TRBD1 (5 bases). Trimming pared 6 bases from V and 5 bases from J, leaving 13 bases between. CDR1 and CDR2 (germline): MNHNS, SASEGT. This CDR3 is 13 amino acids long. In nucleotides, the CDR3 is TGTGCCAGCAGCCCAAGGGGAAATACTGAAGCTTTCTTT. The encoded protein is CASSPRGNTEAFF.

The chain recombines TRBV4-3 with TRBJ1-5; tentative D call: TRBD1 (5 bases). Germline CDR1 reads LGHNA; CDR2 reads YSLEER. Trimming cost V 1 base and J 5 bases, with 12 bases left between them. There are 15 residues in the CDR3. CDR3 nucleotide sequence: TGCGCCAGCAGCCAAGTTTGGGGCCTTGATCAGCCCCAGCATTTT. Translation: CASSQVWGLDQPQHF.

A word on this clone: The junction departs from the called germline gene at one end, perhaps through a read error. The chain combines TRBV2 with TRBJ2-4, with 13 bases that match TRBD2. From germline, CDR1 is SNHLY and CDR2 FYNNEI. The CDR3 runs 16 residues. CDR3 region: CASSEPGTSGKNSQYF. The CDR3 coding sequence is TGTGCCAGCAGTGAACCTGGGACTAGCGGGAAAAACAGTCAGTACTTC. Using reference TRBV2 and TRBJ2-4 for the parts outside the CDR3, the full variable domain is EPEVTQTPSHQVTQMGQEVILRCVPISNHLYFYWYRQILGQKVEFLVSFYNNEISEKSEIFDDQFSVERPDGSNFTLKIRSTKLEDSAMYFCASSEPGTSGKNSQYFGAGTRLSVL.

The V gene is TRBV6-5, the J gene TRBJ2-3; D perhaps matches TRBD2 (6 bases). CDR1 is MNHEY and CDR2 is SVGAGI in the germline V gene. Trimming stripped 5 bases from V and 4 bases from J, with 13 bases between. CDR3 length: 14 residues. For the CDR3, the DNA is TGTGCCAGCAGTCGGATCACGGGGGCAGATACGCAGTATTTT. This gives the protein CASSRITGADTQYF.

J is TRBJ1-6 and V is TRBV11-1, with TRBD1 matching over 9 bases. CDR1 SGHAT and CDR2 FQDESV come from the germline V gene (reference sequence). The CDR3 runs to 15 residues. V dropped 5 bases and J dropped 6; count of bases not matched to a gene: 5. The CDR3 here is CASSATGQGNSPLHF. For the CDR3, the DNA is TGTGCCAGCAGCGCGACGGGACAGGGTAATTCACCCCTCCACTTT. Supplemented by reference TRBV11-1 and TRBJ1-6, the full variable domain reads EAEVAQSPRYKITEKSQAVAFWCDPISGHATLYWYRQILGQGPELLVQFQDESVVDDSQLPKDRFSAERLKGVDSTLKIQPAELGDSAMYLCASSATGQGNSPLHFGNGTRLTVT.

This sequence joins TRBV7-2 and TRBJ1-3; unclear D gene. Germline assignment: CDR1 SGHTA and CDR2 FQGNSA. This CDR3 contains 15 residues. The V and J ends lost 6 bases and 0 bases respectively, with 12 bases between them. CDR3 loop: CASSGDLVSGNTIYF. The CDR3, as DNA: TGTGCCAGCAGTGGAGATCTTGTCTCTGGAAACACCATATATTTT.

Turning to this clone: At one end, the junction sequence differs from germline, possibly due to a read error. This rearrangement joins TRBV5-6 to TRBJ2-4, with TRBD1 as a possible D gene (6 bases). CDR1 and CDR2 (germline): SGHDT, YYEEEE. The CDR3 consists of 16 residues. The CDR3 DNA sequence: TGTGCCAGCAGCTTGGTTGGGTTGGGGGCCAAAAACAGTCAGTACTTC. Translating it yields CASSLVGLGAKNSQYF.

This clone was detected once. The chain carries TRBV6-5 and TRBJ1-1; D unresolved. Germline CDR1 reads MNHEY; CDR2 reads SVGAGI. Trimming cost V 3 bases and J 5 bases, with 10 bases left between them. The CDR3 consists of 13 residues. CDR3 loop: CASSYPGSTEAFF. CDR3 coding DNA: TGTGCCAGCAGTTATCCCGGTTCGACTGAAGCTTTCTTT.

The chain has TRBV9 and TRBJ2-7; 14 bases agree with TRBD2. Germline CDR1 and CDR2: SGDLS and YYNGEE. The CDR3 loop spans 18 amino acids. The V and J ends lost 3 bases and 2 bases, in that order; junction bases with no gene match: 10. The CDR3 coding sequence is TGTGCCAGCAGCGCGACGGGGACTAGCGGGAGTTTTGCCTACGAGCAGTACTTC. Encoded protein: CASSATGTSGSFAYEQYF.

The gene calls are TRBV5-4 and TRBJ1-6, with D maybe TRBD1 (5 bases). CDR3 size: 17 residues. Trimming shortened V by 3 bases and J by 0 bases, and 13 bases separated the two germline ends. Germline V gives CDR1 SGHNT, CDR2 YYREEE (reference sequence). Here the CDR3 reads CASSSREISSYNSPLHF. The CDR3 DNA reads TGTGCCAGCAGCTCCAGGGAAATTAGCTCCTATAATTCACCCCTCCACTTT.

This rearrangement joins TRBV6-4 to TRBJ2-1; TRBD2 matches at 15 bases. The CDR3 length is 15 residues. Germline assignment: CDR1 MRHNA and CDR2 SNTAGT. J lost 8 bases, V lost 4 bases, and 3 bases had no gene match. The chain's CDR3 is CASSGTSGGADEQFF. CDR3 DNA: TGTGCCAGCAGTGGGACTAGCGGGGGGGCCGATGAGCAGTTCTTC.

The chain couples TRBV30 to TRBJ1-1; a possible D gene is TRBD1 (5 bases). V lost 5 bases to trimming and J lost 6 bases, with 13 bases between them. This CDR3 contains 12 residues. CDR1 and CDR2 (germline): GTSNPN, SVGIG (reference sequence). CDR3 DNA sequence: TGTGCCTGGTCACAGGTATCCGCTGAAGCTTTCTTT. Amino acids: CAWSQVSAEAFF.

This sequence joins TRBV9 and TRBJ2-7; 7 bases map to TRBD1. V gave up 4 bases and J gave up 3 bases; unmatched junction bases: 7. CDR3 length equals 14 residues. Germline V gene sequence: CDR1 SGDLS, CDR2 YYNGEE. The CDR3 bases are TGTGCCAGCAGCAGGGGGCAGCCCAGCTACGAGCAGTACTTC. This translates into CASSRGQPSYEQYF. Based on the CDR3 plus reference TRBV9 and TRBJ2-7, the full variable domain is DSGVTQTPKHLITATGQRVTLRCSPRSGDLSVYWYQQSLDQGLQFLIQYYNGEERAKGNILERFSAQQFPDLHSELNLSSLELGDSALYFCASSRGQPSYEQYFGPGTRLTVT.

The CDR3 sequence is CASSLDRGSYNEQFF. The CDR3 region has the DNA TGTGCCAGCAGCTTGGACAGGGGCTCCTACAATGAGCAGTTCTTC. The gene calls are TRBV7-7 and TRBJ2-1; 9 bases are a match to TRBD1. Trimming at V came to 3 bases and at J to 0 bases, leaving 0 bases not matched to a gene. Germline loops: CDR1 SSHAT, CDR2 FNYEAQ (reference sequence). This CDR3 has 15 residues.

This clone was seen a few times. The chain links TRBV28 to TRBJ2-1; 10 bases fit TRBD1. Germline assignment: CDR1 MDHEN and CDR2 SYDVKM. The CDR3 is 16 residues long. V lost 6 bases, J lost 3 bases, and 8 bases stayed unmatched. CDR3 amino acids: CASRGGTGALYNEQFF. DNA of the CDR3: TGTGCCAGCAGGGGCGGGACAGGGGCCCTCTACAATGAGCAGTTCTTC.

The genes are TRBV7-8 and TRBJ2-7; D might be TRBD1 (6 bases). Germline V gives CDR1 SGHVS, CDR2 FQNEAQ. The germline V and J ends were trimmed by 3 bases and 12 bases, with 18 bases remaining between them. CDR3 length equals 13 residues. The CDR3 loop reads CASSFQLTGPLYF. In nucleotides, the CDR3 is TGTGCCAGCAGCTTCCAATTGACAGGACCCCTGTACTTC.

The chain uses TRBV19 and TRBJ2-3, with TRBD1 matching 7 bases. The CDR3 length is 14 residues. The germline gives CDR1 LNHDA, CDR2 SQIVND (reference sequence). Trimming removed 5 bases from V and 5 bases from J; junction bases left unmatched: 7. As DNA, the CDR3 is TGTGCCAGTAGTCTCGACAGGGAATTAGATACGCAGTATTTT. It codes for CASSLDRELDTQYF.

Turning to this clone: An end of the junction does not agree with germline; a read error may underlie this. The rearrangement uses TRBV5-1 and TRBJ2-7; 16 positions agree with TRBD2. In germline, CDR1 is SGHRS, CDR2 YFSETQ. The CDR3 has 19 amino acids. The CDR3 sequence is CASSSPRGTSGRASDEQYF. The DNA of the CDR3 is TGCGCCAGCAGCTCACCCCGGGGGACTAGCGGGAGGGCCTCCGACGAGCAGTACTTC.